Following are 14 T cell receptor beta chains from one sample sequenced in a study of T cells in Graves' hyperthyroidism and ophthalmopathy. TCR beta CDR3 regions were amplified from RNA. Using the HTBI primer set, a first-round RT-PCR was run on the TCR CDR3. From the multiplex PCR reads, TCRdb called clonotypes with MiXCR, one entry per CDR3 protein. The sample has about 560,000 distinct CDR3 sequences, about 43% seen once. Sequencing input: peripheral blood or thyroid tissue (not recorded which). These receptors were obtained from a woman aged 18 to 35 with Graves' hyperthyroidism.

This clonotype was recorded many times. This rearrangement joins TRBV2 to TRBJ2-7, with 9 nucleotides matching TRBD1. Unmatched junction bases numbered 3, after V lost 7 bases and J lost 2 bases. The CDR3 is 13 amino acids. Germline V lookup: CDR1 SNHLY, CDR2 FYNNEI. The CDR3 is CASNRDRAYEQYF. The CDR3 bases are TGTGCCAGCAACCGGGACAGGGCCTACGAGCAGTACTTC.

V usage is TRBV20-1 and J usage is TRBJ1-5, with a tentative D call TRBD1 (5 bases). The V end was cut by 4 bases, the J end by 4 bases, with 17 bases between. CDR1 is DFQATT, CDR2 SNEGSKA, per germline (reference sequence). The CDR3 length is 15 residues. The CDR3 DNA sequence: TGCAGTGCTATGCCCTCGGGACTCCTGAATCAGCCCCAGCATTTT. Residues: CSAMPSGLLNQPQHF.

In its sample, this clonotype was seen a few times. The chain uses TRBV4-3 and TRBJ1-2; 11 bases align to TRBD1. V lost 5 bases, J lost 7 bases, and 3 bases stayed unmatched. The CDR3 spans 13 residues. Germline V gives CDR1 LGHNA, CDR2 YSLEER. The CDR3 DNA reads TGCGCCAGCAGCGGACAGGGGGCTTTTGGCTACACCTTC. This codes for CASSGQGAFGYTF.

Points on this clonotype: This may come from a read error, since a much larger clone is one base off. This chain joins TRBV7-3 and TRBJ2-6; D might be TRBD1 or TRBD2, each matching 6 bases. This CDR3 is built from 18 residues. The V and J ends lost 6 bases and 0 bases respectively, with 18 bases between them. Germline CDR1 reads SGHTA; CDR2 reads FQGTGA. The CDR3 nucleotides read TGTGCCAGCAGTGAGGGGGAGGTAACTCACTCTGGGGCCAACGTCCTGACTTTC. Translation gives CASSEGEVTHSGANVLTF.

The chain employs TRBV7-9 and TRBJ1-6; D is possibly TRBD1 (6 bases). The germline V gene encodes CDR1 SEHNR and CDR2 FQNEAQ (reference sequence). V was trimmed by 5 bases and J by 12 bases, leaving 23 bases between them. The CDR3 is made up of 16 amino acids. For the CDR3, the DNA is TGTGCCAGCAGCATAGACGGGGGGGCAAGGAGTGAACCCCTCCACTTT. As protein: CASSIDGGARSEPLHF. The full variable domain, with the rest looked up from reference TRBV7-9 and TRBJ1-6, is DTGVSQNPRHKITKRGQNVTFRCDPISEHNRLYWYRQTLGQGPEFLTYFQNEAQLEKSRLLSDRFSAERPKGSFSTLEIQRTEQGDSAMYLCASSIDGGARSEPLHFGNGTRLTVT.

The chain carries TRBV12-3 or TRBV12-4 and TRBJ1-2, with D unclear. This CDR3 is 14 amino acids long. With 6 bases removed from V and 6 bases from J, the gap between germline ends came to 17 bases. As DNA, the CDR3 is TGTGCCAGCAGCCAACGGACGATCACCAATGGCTACACCTTC. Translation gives CASSQRTITNGYTF.

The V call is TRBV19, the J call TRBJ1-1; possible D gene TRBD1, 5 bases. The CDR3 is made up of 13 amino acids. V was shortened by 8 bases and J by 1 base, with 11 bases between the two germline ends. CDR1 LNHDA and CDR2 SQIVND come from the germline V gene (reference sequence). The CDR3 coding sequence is TGTGCCAGTCGACAGTGGAAGAACACTGAAGCTTTCTTT. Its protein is CASRQWKNTEAFF.

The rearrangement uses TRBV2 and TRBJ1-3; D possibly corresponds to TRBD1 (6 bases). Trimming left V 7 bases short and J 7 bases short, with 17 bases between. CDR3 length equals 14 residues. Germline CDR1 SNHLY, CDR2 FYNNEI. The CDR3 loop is CASKAGGGGNTIYF. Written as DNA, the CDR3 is TGTGCCAGCAAAGCCGGAGGGGGTGGCAACACCATATATTTT.

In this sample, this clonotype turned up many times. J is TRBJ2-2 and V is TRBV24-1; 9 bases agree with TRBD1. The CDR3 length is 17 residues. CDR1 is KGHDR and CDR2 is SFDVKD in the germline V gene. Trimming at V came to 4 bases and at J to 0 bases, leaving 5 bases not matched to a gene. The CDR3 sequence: CATSESGTGTNTGELFF. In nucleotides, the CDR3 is TGTGCCACCAGTGAATCCGGGACAGGGACGAACACCGGGGAGCTGTTTTTT.

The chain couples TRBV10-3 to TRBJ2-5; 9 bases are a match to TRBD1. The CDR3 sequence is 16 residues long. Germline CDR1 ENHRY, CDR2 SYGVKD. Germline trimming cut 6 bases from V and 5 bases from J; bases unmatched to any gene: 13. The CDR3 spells CAISSNTGGGEETQYF. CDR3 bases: TGTGCCATCAGCTCCAACACAGGGGGCGGAGAGGAGACCCAGTACTTC.

The CDR3 sequence: CASVPNNQPQHF. DNA for the CDR3: TGTGCCAGCGTCCCGAACAATCAGCCCCAGCATTTT. The chain employs TRBV9 and TRBJ1-5, with unresolved D. Trimming left V 7 bases short and J 3 bases short, with 8 bases between. The CDR3 sequence is 12 residues long. CDR1 is SGDLS, CDR2 YYNGEE, per germline. The full variable domain, in which reference TRBV9 and TRBJ1-5 provide the parts outside the CDR3, is DSGVTQTPKHLITATGQRVTLRCSPRSGDLSVYWYQQSLDQGLQFLIQYYNGEERAKGNILERFSAQQFPDLHSELNLSSLELGDSALYFCASVPNNQPQHFGDGTRLSIL.

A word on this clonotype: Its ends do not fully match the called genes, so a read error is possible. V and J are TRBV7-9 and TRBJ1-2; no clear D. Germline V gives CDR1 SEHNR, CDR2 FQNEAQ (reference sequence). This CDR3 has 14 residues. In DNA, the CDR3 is TGCGCCAGCAGCCAAGATCTGGGTGCTGGTGGCTACACCTTC. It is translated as CASSQDLGAGGYTF.

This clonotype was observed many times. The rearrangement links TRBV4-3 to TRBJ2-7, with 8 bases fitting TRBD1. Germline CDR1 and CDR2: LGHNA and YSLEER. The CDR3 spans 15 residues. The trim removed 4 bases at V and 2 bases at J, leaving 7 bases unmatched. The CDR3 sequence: CASSPTDRATYEQYF. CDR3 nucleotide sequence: TGCGCCAGCAGCCCGACGGACAGGGCCACCTACGAGCAGTACTTC.

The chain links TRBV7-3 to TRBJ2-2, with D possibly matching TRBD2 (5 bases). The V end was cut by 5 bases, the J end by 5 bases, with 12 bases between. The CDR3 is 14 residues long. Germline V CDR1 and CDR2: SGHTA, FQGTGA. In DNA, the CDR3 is TGTGCCAGCAGCCTCGTTCGGGAAACCGGGGAGCTGTTTTTT. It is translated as CASSLVRETGELFF. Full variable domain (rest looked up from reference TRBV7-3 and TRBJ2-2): GAGVSQTPSNKVTEKGKYVELRCDPISGHTALYWYRQSLGQGPEFLIYFQGTGAADDSGLPNDRFFAVRPEGSVSTLKIQRTERGDSAVYLCASSLVRETGELFFGEGSRLTVL.